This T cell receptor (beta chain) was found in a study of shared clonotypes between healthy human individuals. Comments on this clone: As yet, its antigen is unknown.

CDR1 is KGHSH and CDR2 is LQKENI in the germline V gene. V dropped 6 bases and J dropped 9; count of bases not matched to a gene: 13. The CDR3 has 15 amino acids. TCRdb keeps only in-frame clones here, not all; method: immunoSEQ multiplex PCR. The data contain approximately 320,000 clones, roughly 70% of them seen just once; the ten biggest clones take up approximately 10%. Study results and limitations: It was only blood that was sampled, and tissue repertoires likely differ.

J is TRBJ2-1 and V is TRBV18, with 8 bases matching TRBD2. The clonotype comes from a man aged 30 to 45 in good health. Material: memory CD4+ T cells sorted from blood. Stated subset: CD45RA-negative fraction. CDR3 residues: CASSPSGPGGGEQFF. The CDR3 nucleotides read TGTGCCAGCTCGCCTAGCGGGCCCGGGGGCGGTGAGCAGTTCTTC.